This TCR beta chain was observed in a study of blood T cell repertoires in COVID-19. For the study at large: Samples of COVID-19 (acute and convalescent) were obtained from the United States, Italy and Spain.

Participants were aged about 18 to 100 years, lived in 24 US areas, and enrolled virtually. CDR1 SGHRS and CDR2 YFSETQ come from the germline V gene. The junction had 8 bases not matched to a gene; V was cut back by 4 bases and J by 3 bases. The length of the CDR3 is 15 residues. Profiled with immunoSEQ multiplex PCR; TCRdb holds only in-frame clones, not every one. The top ten clones hold around 3.7% of a sample with 140,000 or so clones, roughly four fifths of them seen once. The sequence came from a woman between 50 and 59 years old with acute COVID-19. The sequenced sample consisted of PBMCs or T cells enriched from blood (not recorded which). V gene TRBV5-1 combines with J gene TRBJ1-1; 8 positions match TRBD1. CDR3: CASSVDRVEDTEAFF. DNA for the CDR3: TGCGCCAGCAGCGTGGACAGGGTTGAGGACACTGAAGCTTTCTTT.